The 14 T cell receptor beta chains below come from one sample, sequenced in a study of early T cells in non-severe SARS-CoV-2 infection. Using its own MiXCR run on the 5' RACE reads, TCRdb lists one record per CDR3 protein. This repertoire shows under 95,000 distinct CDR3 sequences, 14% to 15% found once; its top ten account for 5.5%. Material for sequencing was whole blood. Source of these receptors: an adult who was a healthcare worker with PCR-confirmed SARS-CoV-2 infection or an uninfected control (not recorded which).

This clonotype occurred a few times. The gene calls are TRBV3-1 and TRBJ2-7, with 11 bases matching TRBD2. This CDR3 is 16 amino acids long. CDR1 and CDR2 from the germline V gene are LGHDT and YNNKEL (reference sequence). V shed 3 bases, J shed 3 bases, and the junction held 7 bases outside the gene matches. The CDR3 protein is CASSHGTSGRSYEQYF. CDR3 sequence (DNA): TGTGCCAGCAGCCACGGTACTAGCGGGAGAAGCTACGAGCAGTACTTC.

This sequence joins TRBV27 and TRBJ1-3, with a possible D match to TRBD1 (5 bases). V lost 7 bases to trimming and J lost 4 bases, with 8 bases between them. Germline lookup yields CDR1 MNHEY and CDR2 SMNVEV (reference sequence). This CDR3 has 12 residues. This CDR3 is CASKGRGNTIYF. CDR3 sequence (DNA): TGTGCCAGCAAGGGACGGGGAAACACCATATATTTT.

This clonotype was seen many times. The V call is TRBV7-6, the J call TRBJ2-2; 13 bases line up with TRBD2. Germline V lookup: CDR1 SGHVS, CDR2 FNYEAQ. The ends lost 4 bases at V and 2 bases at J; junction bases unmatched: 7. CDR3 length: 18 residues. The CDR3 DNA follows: TGTGCCAGCAGCTCCCTGGGACTAGCGGGACTTAACACCGGGGAGCTGTTTTTT. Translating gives CASSSLGLAGLNTGELFF.

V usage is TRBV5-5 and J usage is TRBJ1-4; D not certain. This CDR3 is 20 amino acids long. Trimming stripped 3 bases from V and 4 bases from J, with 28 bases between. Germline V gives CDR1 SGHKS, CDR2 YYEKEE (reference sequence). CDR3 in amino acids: CASSSTRPGPRGGSNEKLFF. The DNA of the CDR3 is TGTGCCAGCAGCTCTACTCGACCCGGGCCCCGTGGAGGTAGTAATGAAAAACTGTTTTTT.

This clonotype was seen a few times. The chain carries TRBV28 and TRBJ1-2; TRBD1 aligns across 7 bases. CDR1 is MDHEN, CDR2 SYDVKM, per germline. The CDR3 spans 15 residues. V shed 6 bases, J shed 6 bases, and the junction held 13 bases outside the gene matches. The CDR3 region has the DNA TGTGCCAGCAGCCGGATCGGAGGGGGCGGAAATGGCTACACCTTC. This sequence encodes CASSRIGGGGNGYTF.

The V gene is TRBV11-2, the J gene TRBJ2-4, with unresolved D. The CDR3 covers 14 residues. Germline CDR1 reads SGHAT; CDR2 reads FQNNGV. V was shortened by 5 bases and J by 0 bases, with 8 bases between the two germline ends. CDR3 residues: CASSGQLAKNIQYF. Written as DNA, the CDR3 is TGTGCCAGCAGCGGGCAGCTAGCCAAAAACATTCAGTACTTC.

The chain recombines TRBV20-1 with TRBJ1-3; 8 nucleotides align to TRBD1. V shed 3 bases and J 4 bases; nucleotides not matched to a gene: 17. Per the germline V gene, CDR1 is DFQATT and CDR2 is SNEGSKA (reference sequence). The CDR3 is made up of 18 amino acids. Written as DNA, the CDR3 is TGCAGTGCTAGGACCAATCCAGGACTTCAGGGGGCGGGAAACACCATATATTTT. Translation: CSARTNPGLQGAGNTIYF.

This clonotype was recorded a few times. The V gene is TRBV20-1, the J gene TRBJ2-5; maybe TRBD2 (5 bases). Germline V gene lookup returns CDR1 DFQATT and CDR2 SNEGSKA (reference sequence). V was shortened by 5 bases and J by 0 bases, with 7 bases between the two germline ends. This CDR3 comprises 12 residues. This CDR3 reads CSAAADQETQYF. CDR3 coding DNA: TGCAGTGCTGCAGCGGACCAAGAGACCCAGTACTTC.

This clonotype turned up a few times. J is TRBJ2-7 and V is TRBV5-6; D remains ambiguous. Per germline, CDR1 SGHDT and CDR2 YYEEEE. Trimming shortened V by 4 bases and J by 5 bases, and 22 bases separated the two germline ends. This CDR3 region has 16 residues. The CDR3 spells CASSRLDRSPYHEQYF. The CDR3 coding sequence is TGTGCCAGCAGCCGCCTCGACCGCTCACCTTACCACGAGCAGTACTTC.

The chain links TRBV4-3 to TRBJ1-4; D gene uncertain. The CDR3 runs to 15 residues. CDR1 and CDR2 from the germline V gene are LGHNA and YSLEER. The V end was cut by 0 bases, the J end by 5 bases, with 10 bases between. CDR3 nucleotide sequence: TGCGCCAGCAGCCAAGAAAGAGTGACAAATGAAAAACTGTTTTTT. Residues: CASSQERVTNEKLFF.

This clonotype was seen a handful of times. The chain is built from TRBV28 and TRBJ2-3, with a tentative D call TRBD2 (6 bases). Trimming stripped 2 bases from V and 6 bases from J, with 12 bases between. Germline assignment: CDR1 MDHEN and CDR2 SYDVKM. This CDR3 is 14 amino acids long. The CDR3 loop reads CASSLVREIDTQYF. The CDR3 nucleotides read TGTGCCAGCAGTTTAGTCCGGGAGATTGATACGCAGTATTTT.

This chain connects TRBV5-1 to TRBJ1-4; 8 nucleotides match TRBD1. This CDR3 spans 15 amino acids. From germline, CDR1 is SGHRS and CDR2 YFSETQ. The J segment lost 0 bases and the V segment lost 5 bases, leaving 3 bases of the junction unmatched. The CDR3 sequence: CASSGQGATNEKLFF. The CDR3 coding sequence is TGCGCCAGCAGTGGACAGGGAGCAACTAATGAAAAACTGTTTTTT.

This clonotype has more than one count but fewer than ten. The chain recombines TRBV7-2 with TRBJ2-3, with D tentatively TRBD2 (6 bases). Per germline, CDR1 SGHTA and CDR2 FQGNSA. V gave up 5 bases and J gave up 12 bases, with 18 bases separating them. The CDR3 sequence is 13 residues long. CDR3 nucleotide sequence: TGTGCCAGCAGCACGCGGGACTTCCCTTCCCAGTATTTT. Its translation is CASSTRDFPSQYF. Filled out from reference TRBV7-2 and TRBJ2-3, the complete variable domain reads GAGVSQSPSNKVTEKGKDVELRCDPISGHTALYWYRQSLGQGLEFLIYFQGNSAPDKSGLPSDRFSAERTGGSVSTLTIQRTQQEDSAVYLCASSTRDFPSQYFGPGTRLTVL.

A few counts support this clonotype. Here the CDR3 reads CSARTPWNQETQYF. CDR3 coding DNA: TGCAGTGCTAGAACGCCCTGGAACCAAGAGACCCAGTACTTC. This chain uses TRBV20-1 with TRBJ2-5; D is uncertain. The germline V gene has CDR1 DFQATT and CDR2 SNEGSKA (reference sequence). CDR3 length: 14 amino acids. Trimming removed 2 bases from V and 0 bases from J, with 10 bases in between.